Below, 18 T cell receptor beta chains from the same sample are listed, as sequenced in a study of OX40 agonist ivuxolimab in advanced cancers. TCRdb's table, derived via immunoSEQ multiplex PCR, lists solely in-frame clones and lacks some. There are over 55,000 clones in the sample; 75% to 90% occur only once, and 10% to 13% lies in the top ten. Specimen: CD4+ or CD8+ T cells sorted from blood, collected in a trial of the OX40 agonist ivuxolimab. The receptors here all came from an adult with an advanced solid tumor such as melanoma, head and neck, liver or kidney cancer.

The CDR3 sequence is CAISESRNRANSPLHF. The CDR3, as DNA: TGTGCCATCAGTGAGTCGAGAAACAGGGCGAATTCACCCCTCCACTTT. The rearrangement uses TRBV10-3 and TRBJ1-6; D perhaps matches TRBD1 (6 bases). The CDR3 has 16 amino acids. Germline V gene data show CDR1 as ENHRY and CDR2 as SYGVKD. The V end lost 0 bases, the J end lost 7 bases, and 13 bases lay between the germline ends.

V gene TRBV15 combines with J gene TRBJ2-1; D is ambiguous. Trimming left V 5 bases short and J 0 bases short, with 14 bases between. The CDR3 is 16 residues long. Germline lookup yields CDR1 LNHNV and CDR2 YYDKDF (reference sequence). CDR3 coding DNA: TGTGCCACCAGCGGCCGGACCGCTAGCTCCTACAATGAGCAGTTCTTC. Translated, it gives CATSGRTASSYNEQFF.

The chain has TRBV2 and TRBJ1-5; D is uncertain. CDR1 and CDR2 (germline): SNHLY, FYNNEI. V lost 6 bases and J lost 0, with 9 bases in between. This CDR3 contains 14 residues. The CDR3 protein is CASSRDDSNQPQHF. CDR3 nucleotide sequence: TGTGCCAGCAGCCGCGACGATAGCAATCAGCCCCAGCATTTT.

The chain combines TRBV2 with TRBJ2-6; tentative D call: TRBD1 (6 bases). V lost 6 bases to trimming and J lost 4 bases, with 25 bases between them. Germline CDR1 reads SNHLY; CDR2 reads FYNNEI. The CDR3 spans 19 residues. This CDR3 reads CASSATGLLVLRGANVLTF. The CDR3 coding sequence is TGTGCCAGCAGCGCGACAGGACTTCTCGTCTTGCGGGGGGCCAACGTCCTGACTTTC.

The rearrangement uses TRBV6-5 and TRBJ1-2, with D possibly being TRBD1 (6 bases). V was trimmed by 2 bases and J by 3 bases, leaving 10 bases between them. CDR1 and CDR2 from the germline V gene are MNHEY and SVGAGI. CDR3 length: 14 amino acids. The DNA of the CDR3 is TGTGCCAGCAGTTACGGGCCAGGGGACTATGGCTACACCTTC. This gives the protein CASSYGPGDYGYTF.

The chain has TRBV11-3 and TRBJ2-3; TRBD1 matches at 7 bases. Germline-derived CDR1 and CDR2 are SGHNT and YENEEA. The CDR3 totals 13 residues. V lost 3 bases, J lost 4 bases, and 1 base stayed unmatched. CDR3 DNA sequence: TGTGCCAGCAGCTTGACAGGGCCAGATACGCAGTATTTT. Residues: CASSLTGPDTQYF.

Only a few counts were recorded for this clone. J is TRBJ2-7 and V is TRBV6-5; TRBD2 is a possible D gene (5 bases). Germline V gene lookup returns CDR1 MNHEY and CDR2 SVGAGI. V was shortened by 4 bases and J by 5 bases, with 12 bases between the two germline ends. This CDR3 region has 13 residues. CDR3 nucleotides: TGTGCCAGCAGTTTGGGGAGTGCCCACGAGCAGTACTTC. Protein sequence: CASSLGSAHEQYF.

The chain combines TRBV19 with TRBJ1-4, with D unresolved. V lost 7 bases and J lost 0, with 12 bases in between. The CDR3 runs 15 residues. Germline V gene lookup returns CDR1 LNHDA and CDR2 SQIVND (reference sequence). CDR3 loop: CASTAGSTTNEKLFF. CDR3 nucleotides: TGTGCCAGTACCGCCGGAAGCACAACTAATGAAAAACTGTTTTTT. The full variable domain, in which reference TRBV19 and TRBJ1-4 provide the parts outside the CDR3, is DGGITQSPKYLFRKEGQNVTLSCEQNLNHDAMYWYRQDPGQGLRLIYYSQIVNDFQKGDIAEGYSVSREKKESFPLTVTSAQKNPTAFYLCASTAGSTTNEKLFFGSGTQLSVL.

The chain combines TRBV5-1 with TRBJ2-5, with D tentatively TRBD2 (6 bases). Germline V gene lookup returns CDR1 SGHRS and CDR2 YFSETQ. With 7 bases removed from V and 5 bases from J, the gap between germline ends came to 18 bases. The length of the CDR3 is 14 residues. CDR3 bases: TGCGCCAGCGCTAGCGCCACGTCCACGGAGACCCAGTACTTC. Translated: CASASATSTETQYF.

This rearrangement joins TRBV9 to TRBJ2-7; D perhaps matches TRBD2 (6 bases). This CDR3 comprises 16 residues. V lost 0 bases and J 0 bases, leaving 13 bases between the germline ends. The V gene's germline CDR1 is SGDLS and CDR2 YYNGEE. The CDR3 coding sequence is TGTGCCAGCAGCGTAGGTCTAGCGAGGAGCTCCTACGAGCAGTACTTC. Amino acid sequence: CASSVGLARSSYEQYF.

The V gene is TRBV2, the J gene TRBJ1-4; no definite D call. The CDR3 runs 14 residues. Trimming left V 6 bases short and J 8 bases short, with 16 bases between. Germline-derived CDR1 and CDR2 are SNHLY and FYNNEI. CDR3 sequence: CASRWAPAQEKLFF. The DNA for the CDR3 is TGTGCCAGCAGATGGGCCCCGGCCCAGGAAAAACTGTTTTTT. Filled out from reference TRBV2 and TRBJ1-4, the complete variable domain reads EPEVTQTPSHQVTQMGQEVILRCVPISNHLYFYWYRQILGQKVEFLVSFYNNEISEKSEIFDDQFSVERPDGSNFTLKIRSTKLEDSAMYFCASRWAPAQEKLFFGSGTQLSVL.

The V and J genes are TRBV6-1 and TRBJ2-7; 9 nucleotides match TRBD1. V lost 7 bases, J lost 3 bases, and 4 bases stayed unmatched. Germline CDR1 is MNHNS and CDR2 is SASEGT. This CDR3 is 13 amino acids long. DNA for the CDR3: TGTGCCAGCACCTGGGACAGGGACTACGAGCAGTACTTC. Protein: CASTWDRDYEQYF.

The DNA for the CDR3 is TGCGCCAGCAGCTTGGGGGCGGAGACGGAAAAACTGTTTTTT. Its protein is CASSLGAETEKLFF. The rearrangement links TRBV5-1 to TRBJ1-4; unclear D gene. V was trimmed by 0 bases and J by 8 bases, leaving 11 bases between them. The CDR3 consists of 14 residues. Germline loops: CDR1 SGHRS, CDR2 YFSETQ.

This chain joins TRBV28 and TRBJ2-5, with 10 nucleotides matching TRBD1. The germline gives CDR1 MDHEN, CDR2 SYDVKM. With V trimmed by 3 bases and J by 2 bases, 15 bases remained unmatched. The CDR3 contains 19 residues. In nucleotides, the CDR3 is TGTGCCAGCAGTTTTCCTTCCCCCGGGACAGGGGAGGTACAAGAGACCCAGTACTTC. Translated, it gives CASSFPSPGTGEVQETQYF.

The J gene is TRBJ2-7, the V gene TRBV29-1; 12 positions agree with TRBD1. The V and J ends lost 3 bases and 7 bases, in that order; junction bases with no gene match: 7. Germline CDR1 and CDR2: SQVTM and ANQGSEA. The CDR3 consists of 14 residues. CDR3 in DNA: TGCAGCGTTGAGAGGGACAGGGGGCACGGGGAGCAGTACTTC. This codes for CSVERDRGHGEQYF.

The sample holds one count of this clone. The chain recombines TRBV9 with TRBJ1-1; D may be TRBD1 (6 bases). The CDR3 totals 15 residues. Deletions cut 0 bases from V and 3 bases from J, with 12 bases between. CDR1 SGDLS and CDR2 YYNGEE come from the germline V gene. DNA for the CDR3: TGTGCCAGCAGCGTAGATGCAGGGGAGGACACTGAAGCTTTCTTT. Translating gives CASSVDAGEDTEAFF.

The chain has TRBV19 and TRBJ1-1; 7 bases are a match to TRBD1. V lost 7 bases, J lost 0 bases, and 2 bases stayed unmatched. The CDR3 runs 13 residues. CDR1 and CDR2 from the germline V gene are LNHDA and SQIVND (reference sequence). The CDR3 sequence: CASTDRVNTEAFF. CDR3 bases: TGTGCCAGTACCGACAGGGTGAACACTGAAGCTTTCTTT.

The chain combines TRBV5-4 with TRBJ2-5, with unresolved D. The CDR3 consists of 13 residues. Germline assignment: CDR1 SGHNT and CDR2 YYREEE (reference sequence). Between the trimmed V and J ends, which lost 4 bases and 5 bases, there was a span of 12 bases. The CDR3 DNA is TGTGCCAGCAGCCCTGGCCAGCCCGAGACCCAGTACTTC. Amino acids: CASSPGQPETQYF. The whole variable domain, filled in from reference TRBV5-4 and TRBJ2-5, reads ETGVTQSPTHLIKTRGQQVTLRCSSQSGHNTVSWYQQALGQGPQFIFQYYREEENGRGNFPPRFSGLQFPNYSSELNVNALELDDSALYLCASSPGQPETQYFGPGTRLLVL.